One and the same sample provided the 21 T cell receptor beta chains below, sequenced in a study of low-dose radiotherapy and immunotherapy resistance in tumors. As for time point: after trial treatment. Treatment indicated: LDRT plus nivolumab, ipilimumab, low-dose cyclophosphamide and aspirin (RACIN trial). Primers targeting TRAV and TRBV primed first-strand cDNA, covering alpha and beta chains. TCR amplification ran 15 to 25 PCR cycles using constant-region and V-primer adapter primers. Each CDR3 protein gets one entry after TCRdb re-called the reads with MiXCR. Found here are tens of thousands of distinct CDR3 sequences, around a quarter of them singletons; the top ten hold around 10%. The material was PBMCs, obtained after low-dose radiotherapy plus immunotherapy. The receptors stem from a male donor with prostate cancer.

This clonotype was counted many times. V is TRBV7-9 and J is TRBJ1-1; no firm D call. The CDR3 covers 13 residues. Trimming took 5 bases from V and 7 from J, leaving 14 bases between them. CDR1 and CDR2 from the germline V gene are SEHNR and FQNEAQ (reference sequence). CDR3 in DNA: TGTGCCAGCAGCCCAGAATTTGAGATTGAAGCTTTCTTT. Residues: CASSPEFEIEAFF.

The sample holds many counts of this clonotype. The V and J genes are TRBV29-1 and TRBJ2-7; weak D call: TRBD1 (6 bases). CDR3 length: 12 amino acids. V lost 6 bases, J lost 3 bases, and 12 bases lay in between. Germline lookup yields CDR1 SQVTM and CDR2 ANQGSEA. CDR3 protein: CSVRGRGYEQYF. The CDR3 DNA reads TGCAGCGTCCGGGGCAGGGGCTACGAGCAGTACTTC.

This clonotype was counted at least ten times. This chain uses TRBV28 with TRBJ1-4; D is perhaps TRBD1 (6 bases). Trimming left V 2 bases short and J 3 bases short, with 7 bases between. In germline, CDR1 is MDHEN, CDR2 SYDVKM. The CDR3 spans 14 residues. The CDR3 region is CASSLQGSNEKLFF. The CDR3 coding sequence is TGTGCCAGCAGTTTACAGGGGTCTAATGAAAAACTGTTTTTT. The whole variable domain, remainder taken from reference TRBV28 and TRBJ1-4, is DVKVTQSSRYLVKRTGEKVFLECVQDMDHENMFWYRQDPGLGLRLIYFSYDVKMKEKGDIPEGYSVSREKKERFSLILESASTNQTSMYLCASSLQGSNEKLFFGSGTQLSVL.

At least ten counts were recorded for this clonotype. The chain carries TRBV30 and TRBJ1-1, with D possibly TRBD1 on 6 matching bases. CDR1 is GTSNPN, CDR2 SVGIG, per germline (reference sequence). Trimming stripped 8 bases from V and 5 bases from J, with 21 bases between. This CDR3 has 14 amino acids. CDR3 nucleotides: TGTGCCGGACGGGATGGACAAGGGGGGACTGAAGCTTTCTTT. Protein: CAGRDGQGGTEAFF.

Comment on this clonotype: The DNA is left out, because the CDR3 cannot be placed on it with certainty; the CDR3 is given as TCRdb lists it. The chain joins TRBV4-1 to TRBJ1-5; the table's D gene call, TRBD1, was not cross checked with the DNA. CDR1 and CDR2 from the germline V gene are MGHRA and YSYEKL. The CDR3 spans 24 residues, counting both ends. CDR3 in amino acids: CASTNQTSMYLCASTRTLGRPQHF.

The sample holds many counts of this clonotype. In DNA, the CDR3 is TGTGCCAGCAGCCAAGTGGGGGCCGGTAATTCACCCCTCCACTTT. Its translation is CASSQVGAGNSPLHF. The chain employs TRBV3-1 and TRBJ1-6; D is possibly TRBD1 (6 bases). V lost 1 base and J 6 bases, leaving 10 bases between the germline ends. The V gene's germline CDR1 is LGHDT and CDR2 YNNKEL (reference sequence). The CDR3 totals 15 residues.

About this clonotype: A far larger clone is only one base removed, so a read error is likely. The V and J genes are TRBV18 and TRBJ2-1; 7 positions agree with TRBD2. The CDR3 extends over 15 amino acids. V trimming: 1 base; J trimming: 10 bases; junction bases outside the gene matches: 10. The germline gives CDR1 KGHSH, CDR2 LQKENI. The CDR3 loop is CASSPLAGDSYEQFF. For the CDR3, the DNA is TGTGCCAGCTCACCACTGGCGGGAGACTCCTACGAGCAGTTCTTC.

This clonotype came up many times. DNA of the CDR3: TGTGCCAGCAGCCCTGGGGACAGACCGAACTATGGCTACACCTTC. Amino acids: CASSPGDRPNYGYTF. This chain links TRBV3-1 with TRBJ1-2; 7 nucleotides align to TRBD1. The V gene end was trimmed by 4 bases and the J gene end by 2 bases; junction bases not matched to a gene: 7. This CDR3 comprises 15 residues. The germline CDR1 and CDR2 sequences are LGHDT and YNNKEL (reference sequence).

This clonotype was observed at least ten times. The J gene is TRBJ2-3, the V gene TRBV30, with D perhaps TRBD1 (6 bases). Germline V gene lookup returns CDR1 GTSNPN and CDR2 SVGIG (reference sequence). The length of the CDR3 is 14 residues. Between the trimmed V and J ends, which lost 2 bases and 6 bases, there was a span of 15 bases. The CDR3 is CAWSRGQGIDTQYF. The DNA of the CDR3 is TGTGCCTGGAGTAGAGGGCAGGGGATTGATACGCAGTATTTT.

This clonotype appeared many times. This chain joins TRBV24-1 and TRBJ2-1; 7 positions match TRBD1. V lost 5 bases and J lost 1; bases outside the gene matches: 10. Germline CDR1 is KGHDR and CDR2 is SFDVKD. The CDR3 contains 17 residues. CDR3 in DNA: TGTGCCACCAGTGCCTCATTTTCAGGGGGTTCCTACAATGAGCAGTTCTTC. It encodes CATSASFSGGSYNEQFF.

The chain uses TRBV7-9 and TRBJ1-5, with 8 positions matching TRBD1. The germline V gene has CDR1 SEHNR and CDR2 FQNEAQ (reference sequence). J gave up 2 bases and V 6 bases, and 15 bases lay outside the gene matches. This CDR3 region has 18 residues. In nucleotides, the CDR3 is TGTGCCAGCAGTTCCGGGACAGGCACCTCTCGGGGCAATCAGCCCCAGCATTTT. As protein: CASSSGTGTSRGNQPQHF.

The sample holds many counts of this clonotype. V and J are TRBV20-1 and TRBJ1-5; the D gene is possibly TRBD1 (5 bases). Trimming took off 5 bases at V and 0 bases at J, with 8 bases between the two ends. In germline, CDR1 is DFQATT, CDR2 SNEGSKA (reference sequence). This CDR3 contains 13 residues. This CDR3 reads CSAEGYSNQPQHF. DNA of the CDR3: TGCAGTGCTGAGGGGTATAGCAATCAGCCCCAGCATTTT.

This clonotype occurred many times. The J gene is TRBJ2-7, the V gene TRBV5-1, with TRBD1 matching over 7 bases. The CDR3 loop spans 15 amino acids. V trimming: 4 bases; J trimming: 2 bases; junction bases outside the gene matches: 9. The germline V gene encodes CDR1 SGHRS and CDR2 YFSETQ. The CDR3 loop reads CASSGGQPPTYEQYF. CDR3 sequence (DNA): TGCGCCAGCAGCGGGGGACAGCCGCCTACCTACGAGCAGTACTTC.

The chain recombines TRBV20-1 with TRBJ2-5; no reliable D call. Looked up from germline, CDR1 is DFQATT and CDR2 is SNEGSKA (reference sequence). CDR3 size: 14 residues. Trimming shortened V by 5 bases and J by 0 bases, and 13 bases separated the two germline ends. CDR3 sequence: CSAEGQAYQETQYF. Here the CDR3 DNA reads TGCAGTGCTGAAGGGCAGGCGTACCAAGAGACCCAGTACTTC.

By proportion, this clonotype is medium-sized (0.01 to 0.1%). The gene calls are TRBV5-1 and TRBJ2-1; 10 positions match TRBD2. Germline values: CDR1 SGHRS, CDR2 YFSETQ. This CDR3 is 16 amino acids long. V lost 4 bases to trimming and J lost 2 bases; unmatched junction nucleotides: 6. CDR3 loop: CASSPSGTSAYNEQFF. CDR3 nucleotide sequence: TGCGCCAGCAGCCCCTCCGGGACTAGCGCCTACAATGAGCAGTTCTTC.

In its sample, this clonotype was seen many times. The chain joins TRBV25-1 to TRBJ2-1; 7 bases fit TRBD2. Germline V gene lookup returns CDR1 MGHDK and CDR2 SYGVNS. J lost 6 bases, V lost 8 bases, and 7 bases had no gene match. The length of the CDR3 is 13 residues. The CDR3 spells CASRSGTTNEQFF. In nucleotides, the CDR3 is TGTGCCAGCCGCTCCGGGACTACCAATGAGCAGTTCTTC.

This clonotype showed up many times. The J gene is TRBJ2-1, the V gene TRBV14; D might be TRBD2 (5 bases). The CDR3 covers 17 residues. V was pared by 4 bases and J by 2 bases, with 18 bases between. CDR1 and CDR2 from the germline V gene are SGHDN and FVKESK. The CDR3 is CASSPKGAGTPYNEQFF. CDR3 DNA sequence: TGTGCCAGCAGCCCCAAGGGCGCGGGCACCCCCTACAATGAGCAGTTCTTC.

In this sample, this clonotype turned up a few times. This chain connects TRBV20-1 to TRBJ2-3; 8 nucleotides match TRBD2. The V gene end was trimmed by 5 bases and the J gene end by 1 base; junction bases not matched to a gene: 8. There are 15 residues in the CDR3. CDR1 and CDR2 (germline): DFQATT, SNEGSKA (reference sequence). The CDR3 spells CSASESGRGTDTQYF. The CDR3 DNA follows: TGCAGTGCTTCCGAGAGCGGGAGAGGCACAGATACGCAGTATTTT.

CDR3 loop: CASTFSLAGGAKNIQYF. In DNA, the CDR3 is TGTGCCAGCACTTTTTCCCTAGCGGGGGGAGCCAAAAACATTCAGTACTTC. The chain has TRBV5-5 and TRBJ2-4; 11 nucleotides agree with TRBD2. With 6 bases clipped from V and 0 bases from J, the junction kept 8 bases outside the gene matches. The CDR3 totals 17 residues. Germline V gene data show CDR1 as SGHKS and CDR2 as YYEKEE (reference sequence).

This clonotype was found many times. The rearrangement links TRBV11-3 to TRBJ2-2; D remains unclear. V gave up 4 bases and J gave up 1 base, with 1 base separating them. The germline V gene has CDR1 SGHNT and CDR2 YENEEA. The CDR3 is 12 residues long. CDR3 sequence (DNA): TGTGCCAGCAGCTGGAACACCGGGGAGCTGTTTTTT. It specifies CASSWNTGELFF.

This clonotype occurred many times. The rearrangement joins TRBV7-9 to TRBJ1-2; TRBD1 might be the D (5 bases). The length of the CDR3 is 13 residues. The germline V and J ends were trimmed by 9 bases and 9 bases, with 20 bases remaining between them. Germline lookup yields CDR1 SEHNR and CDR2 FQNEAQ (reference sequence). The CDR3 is CASEGRTSFRYTF. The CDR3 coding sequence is TGTGCCAGTGAGGGGCGTACTTCTTTCCGCTACACCTTC. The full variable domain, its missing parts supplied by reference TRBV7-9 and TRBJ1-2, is DTGVSQNPRHKITKRGQNVTFRCDPISEHNRLYWYRQTLGQGPEFLTYFQNEAQLEKSRLLSDRFSAERPKGSFSTLEIQRTEQGDSAMYLCASEGRTSFRYTFGSGTRLTVV.